The T cell receptor beta chain described here comes from a study of T cells in women clearing cervical HPV infection. Looking at the study overall: No precancer developed; the control's incident HPV16 infection cleared within 12 months.

General observations from the study: Unknown T-cell numbers per sample may underlie the richness differences.

Generated by immunoSEQ multiplex PCR, the TCRdb table keeps only in-frame clones and is missing some. Its clone listing holds fewer than 30,000 clones. V shed 3 bases and J shed 5 bases, with 8 bases lying between them. The CDR3 spans 13 residues. Germline V gives CDR1 SGHTA, CDR2 FQGNSA. In the case of this clone: Antigen specificity is unknown. The read stops 3 residues short of the end of the CDR3; the missing end is completed from the germline J gene.

The material sequenced was blood buffy coat. The gene calls are TRBV7-2 and TRBJ2-1; D not certain. This clonotype originated in a woman between 18 and 70 years old with a cervical HPV16 infection that either progressed to CIN3+ or cleared (not recorded which). The DNA read from the CDR3 is TGTGCCAGCAGCTTTTCCCCTCACAATGAG. It encodes CASSFSPHNE. The complete CDR3 sequence is CASSFSPHNEQFF.